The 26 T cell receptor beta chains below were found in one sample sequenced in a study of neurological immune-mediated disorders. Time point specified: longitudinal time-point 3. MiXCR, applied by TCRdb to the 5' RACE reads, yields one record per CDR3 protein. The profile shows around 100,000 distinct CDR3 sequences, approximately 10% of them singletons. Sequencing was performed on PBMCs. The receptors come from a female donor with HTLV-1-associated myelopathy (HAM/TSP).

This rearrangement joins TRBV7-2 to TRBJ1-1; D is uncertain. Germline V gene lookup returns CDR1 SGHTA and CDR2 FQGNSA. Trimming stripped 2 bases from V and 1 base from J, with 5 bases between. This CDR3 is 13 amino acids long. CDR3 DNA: TGTGCCAGCAGCTTAACAAGGAACACTGAAGCTTTCTTT. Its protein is CASSLTRNTEAFF.

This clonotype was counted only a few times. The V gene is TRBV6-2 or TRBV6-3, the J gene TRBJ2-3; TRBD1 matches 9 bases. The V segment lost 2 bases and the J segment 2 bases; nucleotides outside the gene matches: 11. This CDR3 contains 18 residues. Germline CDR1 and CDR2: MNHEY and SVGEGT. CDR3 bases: TGTGCCAGCAGTTACCTCCCCGGACAGGGGTCATCCACAGATACGCAGTATTTT. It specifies CASSYLPGQGSSTDTQYF.

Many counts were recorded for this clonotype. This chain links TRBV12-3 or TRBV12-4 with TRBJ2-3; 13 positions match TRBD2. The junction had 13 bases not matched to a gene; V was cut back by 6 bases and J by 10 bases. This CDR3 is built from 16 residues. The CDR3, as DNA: TGTGCCAGCAGCTCTCCACTACTAGCGGGGGGGAGTCCGCAGTATTTT. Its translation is CASSSPLLAGGSPQYF.

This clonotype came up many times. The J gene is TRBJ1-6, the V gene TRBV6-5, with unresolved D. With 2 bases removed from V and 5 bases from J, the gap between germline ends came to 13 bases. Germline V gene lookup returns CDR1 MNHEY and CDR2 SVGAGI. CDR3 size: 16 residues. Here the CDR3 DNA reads TGTGCCAGCAGTTACGGTCCGTTTATCAATAATTCACCCCTCCACTTT. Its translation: CASSYGPFINNSPLHF.

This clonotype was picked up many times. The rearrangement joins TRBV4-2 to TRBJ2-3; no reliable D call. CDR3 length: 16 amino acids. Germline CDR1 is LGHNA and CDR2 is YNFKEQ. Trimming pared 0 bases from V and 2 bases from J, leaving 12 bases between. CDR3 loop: CASSQDVRAPTDTQYF. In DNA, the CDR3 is TGTGCCAGCAGCCAAGATGTAAGGGCCCCCACAGATACGCAGTATTTT.

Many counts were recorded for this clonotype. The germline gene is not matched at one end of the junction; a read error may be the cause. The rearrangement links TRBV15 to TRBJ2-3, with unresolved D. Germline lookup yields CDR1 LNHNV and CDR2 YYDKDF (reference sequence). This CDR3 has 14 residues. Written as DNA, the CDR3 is TGTGCTACCAGCAGAAGTCACGGGACAGATACGCAGTATTTT. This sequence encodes CATSRSHGTDTQYF.

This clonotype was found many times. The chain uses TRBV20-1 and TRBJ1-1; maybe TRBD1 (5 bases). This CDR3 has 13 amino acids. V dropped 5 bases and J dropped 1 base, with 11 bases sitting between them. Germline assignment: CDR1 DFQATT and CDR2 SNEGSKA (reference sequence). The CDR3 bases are TGCAGTGCTCAAAGGGGACCGAACACTGAAGCTTTCTTT. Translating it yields CSAQRGPNTEAFF.

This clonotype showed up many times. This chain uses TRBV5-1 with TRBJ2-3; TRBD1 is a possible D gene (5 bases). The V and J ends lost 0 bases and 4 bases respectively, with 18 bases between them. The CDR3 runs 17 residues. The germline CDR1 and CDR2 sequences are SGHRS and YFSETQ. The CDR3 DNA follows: TGCGCCAGCAGCTTGGGCCTTTCAGGGAACCGGCCAGATACGCAGTATTTT. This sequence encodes CASSLGLSGNRPDTQYF.

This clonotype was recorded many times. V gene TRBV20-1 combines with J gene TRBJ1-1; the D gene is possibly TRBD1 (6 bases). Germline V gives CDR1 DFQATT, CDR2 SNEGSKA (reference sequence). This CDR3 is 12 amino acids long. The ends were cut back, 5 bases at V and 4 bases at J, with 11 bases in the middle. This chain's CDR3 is CSASSGATEAFF. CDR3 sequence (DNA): TGCAGTGCTTCTTCAGGGGCCACTGAAGCTTTCTTT.

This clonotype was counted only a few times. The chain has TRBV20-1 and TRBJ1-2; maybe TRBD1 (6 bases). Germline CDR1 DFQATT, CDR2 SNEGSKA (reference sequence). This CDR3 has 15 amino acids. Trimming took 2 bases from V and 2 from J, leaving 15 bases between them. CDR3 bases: TGCAGTGCTAGAAATTTTCCGGGGGCGAACTATGGCTACACCTTC. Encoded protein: CSARNFPGANYGYTF.

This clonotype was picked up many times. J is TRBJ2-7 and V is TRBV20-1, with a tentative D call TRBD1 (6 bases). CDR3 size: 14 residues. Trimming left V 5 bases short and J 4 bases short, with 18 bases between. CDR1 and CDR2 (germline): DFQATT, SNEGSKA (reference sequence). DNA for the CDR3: TGCAGTGCTCGTCAGACAGGAGGTGTGTACGAGCAGTACTTC. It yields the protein CSARQTGGVYEQYF.

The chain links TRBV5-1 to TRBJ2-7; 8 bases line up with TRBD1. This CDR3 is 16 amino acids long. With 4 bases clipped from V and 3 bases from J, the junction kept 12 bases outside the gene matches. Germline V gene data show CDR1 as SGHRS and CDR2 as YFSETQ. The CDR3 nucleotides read TGCGCCAGCAGCCGACGAACCGGGACAGGAAACTACGAGCAGTACTTC. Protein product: CASSRRTGTGNYEQYF.

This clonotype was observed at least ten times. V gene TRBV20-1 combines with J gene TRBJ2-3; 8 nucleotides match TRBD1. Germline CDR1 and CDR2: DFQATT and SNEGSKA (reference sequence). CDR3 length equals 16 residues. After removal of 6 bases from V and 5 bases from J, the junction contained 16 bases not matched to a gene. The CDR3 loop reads CSAALGARGLQDTQYF. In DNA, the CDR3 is TGCAGTGCCGCCTTGGGGGCCAGGGGGCTCCAAGATACGCAGTATTTT.

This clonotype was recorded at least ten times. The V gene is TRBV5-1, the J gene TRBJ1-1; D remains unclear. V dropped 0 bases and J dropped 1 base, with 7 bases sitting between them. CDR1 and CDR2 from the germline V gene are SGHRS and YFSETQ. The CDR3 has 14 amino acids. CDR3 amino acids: CASSLESGNTEAFF. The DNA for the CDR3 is TGCGCCAGCAGCTTGGAGTCCGGGAACACTGAAGCTTTCTTT.

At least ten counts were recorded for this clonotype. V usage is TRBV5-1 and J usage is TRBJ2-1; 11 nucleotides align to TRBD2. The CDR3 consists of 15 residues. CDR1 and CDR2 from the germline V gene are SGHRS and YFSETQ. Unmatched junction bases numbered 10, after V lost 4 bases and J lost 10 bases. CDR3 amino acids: CASSPTSGGPSEQFF. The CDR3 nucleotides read TGCGCCAGCAGCCCCACTAGCGGGGGCCCGAGCGAGCAGTTCTTC.

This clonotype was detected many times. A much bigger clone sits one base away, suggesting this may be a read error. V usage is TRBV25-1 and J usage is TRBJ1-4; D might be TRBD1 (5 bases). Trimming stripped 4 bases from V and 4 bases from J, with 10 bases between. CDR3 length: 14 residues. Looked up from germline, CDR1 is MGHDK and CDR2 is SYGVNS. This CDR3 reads CASSAGTINEKLFF. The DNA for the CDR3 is TGTGCCAGCAGTGCGGGGACCATTAATGAAAAACTGTTTTTT.

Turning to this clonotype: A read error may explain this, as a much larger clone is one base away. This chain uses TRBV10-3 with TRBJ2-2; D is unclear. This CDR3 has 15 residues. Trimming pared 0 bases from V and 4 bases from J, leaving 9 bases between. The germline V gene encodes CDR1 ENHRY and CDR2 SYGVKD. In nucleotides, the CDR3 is TGTGCCATCAGTGAGTCCGTCGTGATCACCGGGGAGCTGTTTTTT. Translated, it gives CAISESVVITGELFF.

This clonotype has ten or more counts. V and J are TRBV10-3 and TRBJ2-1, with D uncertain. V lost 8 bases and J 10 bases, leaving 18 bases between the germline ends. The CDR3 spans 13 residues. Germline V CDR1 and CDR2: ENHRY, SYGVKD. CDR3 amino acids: CAILEAPGREQFF. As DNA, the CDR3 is TGTGCCATCCTCGAGGCGCCTGGAAGGGAGCAGTTCTTC.

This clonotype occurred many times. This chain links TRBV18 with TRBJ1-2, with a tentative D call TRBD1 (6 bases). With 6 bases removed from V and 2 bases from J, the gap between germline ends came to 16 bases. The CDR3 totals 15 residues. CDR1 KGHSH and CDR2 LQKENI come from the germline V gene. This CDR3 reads CASSPIVQGNYGYTF. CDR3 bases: TGTGCCAGCTCCCCTATCGTCCAGGGGAACTATGGCTACACCTTC.

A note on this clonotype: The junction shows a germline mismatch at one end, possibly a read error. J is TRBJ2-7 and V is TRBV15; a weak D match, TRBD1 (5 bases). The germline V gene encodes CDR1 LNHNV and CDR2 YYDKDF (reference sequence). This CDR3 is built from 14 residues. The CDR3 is CATSRDQGSYEQYF. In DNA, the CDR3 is TGTGCTACCAGCAGAGATCAGGGCTCCTACGAGCAGTACTTC.

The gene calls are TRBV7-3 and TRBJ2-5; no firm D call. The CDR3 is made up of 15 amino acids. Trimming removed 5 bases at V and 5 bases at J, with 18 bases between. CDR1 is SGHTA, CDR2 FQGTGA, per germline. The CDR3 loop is CASSLYKGLWETQYF. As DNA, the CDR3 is TGTGCCAGCAGCCTCTATAAAGGGCTGTGGGAGACCCAGTACTTC.

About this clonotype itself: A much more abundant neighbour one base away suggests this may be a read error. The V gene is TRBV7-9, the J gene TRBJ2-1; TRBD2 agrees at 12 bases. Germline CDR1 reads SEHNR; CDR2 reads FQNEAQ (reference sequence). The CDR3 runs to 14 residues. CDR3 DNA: TGTGCCAGCAGCCTAGCGGGGGGGGCGGGTGAGCAGTTCTTC. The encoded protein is CASSLAGGAGEQFF.

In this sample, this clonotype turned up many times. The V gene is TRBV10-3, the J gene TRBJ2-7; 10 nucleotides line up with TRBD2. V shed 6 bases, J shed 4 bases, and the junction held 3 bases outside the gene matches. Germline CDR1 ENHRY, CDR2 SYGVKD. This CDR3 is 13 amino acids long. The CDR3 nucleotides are TGTGCCATCAGGGGGACTAGCGTATACGAGCAGTACTTC. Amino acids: CAIRGTSVYEQYF.

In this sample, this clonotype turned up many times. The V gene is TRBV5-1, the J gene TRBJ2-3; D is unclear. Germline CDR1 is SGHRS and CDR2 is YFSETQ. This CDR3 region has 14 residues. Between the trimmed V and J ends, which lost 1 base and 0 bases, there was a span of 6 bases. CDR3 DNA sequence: TGCGCCAGCAGCTTGACAGCAAGCACAGATACGCAGTATTTT. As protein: CASSLTASTDTQYF.

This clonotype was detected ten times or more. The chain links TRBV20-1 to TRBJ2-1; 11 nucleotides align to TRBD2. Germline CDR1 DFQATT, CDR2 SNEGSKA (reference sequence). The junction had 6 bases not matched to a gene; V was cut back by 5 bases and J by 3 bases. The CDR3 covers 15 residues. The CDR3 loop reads CSAQTGLAVYNEQFF. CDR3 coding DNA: TGCAGTGCTCAAACGGGACTAGCGGTCTACAATGAGCAGTTCTTC.

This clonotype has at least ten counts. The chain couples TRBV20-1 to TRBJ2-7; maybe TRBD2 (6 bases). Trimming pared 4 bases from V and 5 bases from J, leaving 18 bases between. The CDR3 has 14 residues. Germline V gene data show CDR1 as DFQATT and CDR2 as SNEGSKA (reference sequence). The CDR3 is CSAMGLGFWNEQYF. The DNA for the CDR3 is TGCAGTGCTATGGGACTGGGCTTTTGGAACGAGCAGTACTTC.